The present T cell receptor (beta chain) was sequenced within a study of blood T cell repertoires in COVID-19. The wider study: Material from acute and convalescent COVID-19 was sourced from the United States, Italy and Spain.

The CDR3 totals 17 residues. Germline CDR1 KGHSY, CDR2 FQNENV. Losses at the gene ends were 0 bases for V and 2 bases for J; bases not matched to a gene: 7. Per the original methods: It was from reference gene primer amplification that nucleated cell counts were estimated. Data came from immunoSEQ multiplex PCR; TCRdb stores just in-frame clones and leaves some out. Clone size and the V and J calls come from that table; the DNA yielded D and trimming. The top ten hold over 10% of the sample, which has about 200,000 clones, around 81% seen once. The chain joins TRBV16 to TRBJ2-1; 7 bases match TRBD2. Sequenced sample: peripheral blood. The source of this sequence is a human donor in a cohort sampled during active COVID-19. CDR3 sequence reads: CASSQSIGGRPYNEQFF. The CDR3 DNA reads TGTGCCAGCAGCCAATCCATCGGGGGGAGGCCCTACAATGAGCAGTTCTTC.